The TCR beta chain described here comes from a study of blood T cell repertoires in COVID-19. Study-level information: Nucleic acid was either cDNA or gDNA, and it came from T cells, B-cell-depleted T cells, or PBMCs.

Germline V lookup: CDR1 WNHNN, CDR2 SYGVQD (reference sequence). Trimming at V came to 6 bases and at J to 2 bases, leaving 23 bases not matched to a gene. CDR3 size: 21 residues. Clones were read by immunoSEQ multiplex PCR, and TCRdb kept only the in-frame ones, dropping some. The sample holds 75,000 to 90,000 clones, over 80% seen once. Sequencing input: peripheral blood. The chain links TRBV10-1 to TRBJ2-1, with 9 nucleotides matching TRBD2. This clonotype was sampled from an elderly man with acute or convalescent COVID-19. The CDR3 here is CASRCFKIAGVHVPPYNEQFF. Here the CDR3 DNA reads TGCGCCAGCAGGTGCTTCAAGATAGCGGGGGTCCATGTTCCGCCCTACAATGAGCAGTTCTTC.